The 6 T cell receptor beta chains below come from one sample, sequenced in a study of T-cell reconstitution after alpha-beta-depleted transplantation in children. TCRbeta library preparation incorporated unique molecular identifiers. TCRdb reprocessed the PCR reads with MiXCR, giving one entry per CDR3 protein. The sample records about 74,000 distinct CDR3 sequences, less than 15% being singletons. Sequences were derived from PBMCs, mostly from graft donor cells, sampled 180 days after TCRalphabeta/CD19-depleted stem cell transplant. These receptors originate from a male patient aged 2 to 9 who had a stem cell transplant for acute lymphoblastic leukemia, so the T cells may come from the graft donor.

This clonotype appeared many times. The rearrangement links TRBV10-3 to TRBJ2-5; perhaps D is TRBD1 or TRBD2 (6 bases each). The CDR3 extends over 15 amino acids. With 5 bases removed from V and 2 bases from J, the gap between germline ends came to 15 bases. Germline assignment: CDR1 ENHRY and CDR2 SYGVKD. The DNA of the CDR3 is TGTGCCATCAGTTTAGGGGGGAATTCACAAGAGACCCAGTACTTC. Its translation: CAISLGGNSQETQYF.

This clonotype was observed a few times. The rearrangement uses TRBV7-2 and TRBJ1-1, with D perhaps TRBD1 (5 bases). V shed 5 bases and J shed 1 base, with 11 bases lying between them. CDR1 and CDR2 from the germline V gene are SGHTA and FQGNSA. The CDR3 loop spans 14 amino acids. CDR3 sequence: CASSPGRPNTEAFF. CDR3 DNA sequence: TGTGCCAGCAGCCCGGGACGGCCGAACACTGAAGCTTTCTTT.

The rearrangement joins TRBV4-3 to TRBJ1-4, with TRBD1 as a possible D gene (6 bases). The V end lost 0 bases, the J end lost 5 bases, and 10 bases lay between the germline ends. The CDR3 totals 15 residues. Germline V gene lookup returns CDR1 LGHNA and CDR2 YSLEER. CDR3 in DNA: TGCGCCAGCAGCCAAGATCTAGGGGGGAATGAAAAACTGTTTTTT. Translating it yields CASSQDLGGNEKLFF.

There are a few counts of this clonotype. The gene calls are TRBV4-3 and TRBJ1-2; no clear D gene. The germline V gene has CDR1 LGHNA and CDR2 YSLEER. Trimming stripped 1 base from V and 6 bases from J, with 9 bases between. This CDR3 spans 13 amino acids. This CDR3 is CASSQGDGDGYTF. The CDR3 region has the DNA TGCGCCAGCAGCCAAGGAGACGGGGATGGCTACACCTTC.

This clonotype was counted a few times. The V gene is TRBV29-1, the J gene TRBJ1-1; TRBD1 is a possible D gene (6 bases). The germline V gene has CDR1 SQVTM and CDR2 ANQGSEA. With 7 bases removed from V and 4 bases from J, the gap between germline ends came to 16 bases. The CDR3 extends over 13 amino acids. The CDR3 loop reads CSAGEGLGTEAFF. CDR3 in DNA: TGCAGCGCAGGGGAGGGGCTGGGCACTGAAGCTTTCTTT.

CDR3 protein: CSGGQGRAGHF. For the CDR3, the DNA is TGCAGTGGGGGGCAGGGGAGGGCTGGGCACTTT. V and J are TRBV20-1 and TRBJ1-6, with TRBD1 as a possible D gene (6 bases). Germline V gene sequence: CDR1 DFQATT, CDR2 SNEGSKA (reference sequence). The CDR3 runs to 11 residues. The V end was cut by 7 bases, the J end by 19 bases, with 20 bases between.